This T cell receptor beta chain is drawn from a study of cytomegalovirus exposure and HLA in healthy donors. Study-level background: HLA-typed donors were the source of around 77 million unique TCRs held in an early data release. Study conclusions and caveats: Follow-up analysis found HLA locus-dependent TCR association rates, highest for DRB1 and lowest for HLA-C. Immune exposure was documented only through CMV serostatus. Further analysis, carried out later, found HLA-associated TCR beta chains more clonally expanded than equally common other chains.

A multiplex PCR was run with 60 Vbeta primers and 13 Jbeta primers. Clones were read by immunoSEQ multiplex PCR, and TCRdb kept only the in-frame ones, dropping some. The sample data list approximately 27,000 clones. About this clone: The antigen remains undetermined.

CDR3 length equals 12 residues. CDR1 is SGHTA, CDR2 FQGNSA, per germline. Deletions cut 1 base from V and 4 bases from J, with 4 bases between. Sample: PBMCs. This chain joins TRBV7-2 and TRBJ2-5; no reliable D call. The receptor was isolated from a man in his thirties or forties in good health and CMV-seronegative. CDR3 loop: CASSLVGETQYF. The CDR3 nucleotides are TGTGCCAGCAGCTTAGTCGGAGAGACCCAGTACTTC.